The rows below give T cell receptor beta chains drawn from one sample of a study of Ad26.COV2.S vaccination and SARS-CoV-2 variants. The method was immunoSEQ multiplex PCR; TCRdb's version includes in-frame clones alone and lacks a portion of them. The table lists around 340,000 clones, around 89% of them singletons. The sequences come from peripheral blood, collected in a trial of Ad26.COV2.S vaccine versus placebo. These receptors came from a person aged 18-60 years who received the Ad26.COV2.S COVID-19 vaccine or a placebo. Each CDR3 is given with its conserved first and last residue. The D gene is left open where the match is weak. The size of a clone is reported for some rows only, either as once, few or many, or as a class for expanded clones.

>15|TRBV5-1|NA|TRBD1|TRBJ2-7
CASSHSGTGPYEQYF
TGCGCCAGCAGTCATTCCGGGACAGGCCCGTACGAGCAGTACTTC
>18|TRBV15|NA|TRBD2|TRBJ2-7
CATSRATTSGRIPYEQYF
TGTGCCACCAGCAGAGCGACGACTAGCGGGAGGATCCCCTACGAGCAGTACTTC
>16|TRBV27|NA|NA|TRBJ1-1
CASSSLKQGSNTEAFF
TGTGCCAGCAGTTCTCTAAAACAGGGATCGAACACTGAAGCTTTCTTT
>14|TRBV19|NA|TRBD1|TRBJ1-1
CASSSWTGIGEAFF
TGTGCCAGTAGTAGTTGGACAGGGATAGGTGAAGCTTTCTTT
>16|TRBV18|once|TRBD1|TRBJ2-2
CASSPTGTGGFGELFF
TGTGCCAGCTCACCGACTGGGACAGGGGGATTCGGGGAGCTGTTTTTT
>14|TRBV7-8|NA|TRBD1|TRBJ1-3
CASSYGTAGNTIYF
TGTGCCAGCAGCTACGGGACAGCTGGAAACACCATATATTTT
>16|TRBV19|NA|TRBD2|TRBJ2-5
CASRRTSGSLQETQYF
TGTGCCAGTAGAAGGACTAGCGGGAGTCTCCAAGAGACCCAGTACTTC
>16|TRBV19|NA|NA|TRBJ1-5
CASSNRQADSNQPQHF
TGTGCCAGTAGTAATCGTCAGGCAGATAGCAATCAGCCCCAGCATTTT
>14|TRBV28|NA|NA|TRBJ1-1
CASSPQRVNTEAFF
TGTGCCAGCAGTCCACAGCGAGTCAACACTGAAGCTTTCTTT
>17|TRBV4-2|many|TRBD1|TRBJ2-1
CASSPTPGTGRECEQFF
TGTGCCAGCAGCCCAACCCCCGGGACAGGTAGGGAATGTGAGCAGTTCTTC
>14|TRBV7-2|few|NA|TRBJ1-4
CASSSGGLNEKLFF
TGTGCCAGCAGCTCGGGGGGACTGAATGAAAAACTGTTTTTT
>15|TRBV6-5|NA|NA|TRBJ1-6
CASRMLTGGESPLHF
TGTGCCAGCAGAATGCTCACAGGTGGTGAATCACCCCTCCACTTT
>13|TRBV19|NA|NA|TRBJ2-5
CASSIAWEETQYF
TGTGCCAGTAGTATAGCCTGGGAGGAGACCCAGTACTTC
>15|TRBV9|NA|TRBD2|TRBJ2-7
CASSVEVAGVGEQYF
TGTGCCAGCAGCGTAGAGGTAGCGGGAGTGGGCGAGCAGTACTTC
>17|TRBV5-6|NA|TRBD1|TRBJ1-1
CASSEAGGQGFYTEAFF
TGTGCCAGCAGCGAAGCCGGCGGACAGGGGTTTTACACTGAAGCTTTCTTT
>13|TRBV7-2|once|NA|TRBJ2-1
CASSLDVYNEQFF
TGTGCCAGCAGCTTAGATGTTTACAATGAGCAGTTCTTC
>14|TRBV18|NA|NA|TRBJ2-1
CASSPASGGNEQFF
TGTGCCAGCTCACCGGCGTCCGGAGGGAATGAGCAGTTCTTC
>11|TRBV12-3/TRBV12-4|NA|NA|TRBJ1-2
CASSLGGGYTF
TGTGCCAGCAGTTTAGGTGGAGGCTACACCTTC
>14|TRBV5-1|once|TRBD2|TRBJ2-1
CASSPGLVRNEQFF
TGCGCCAGCAGTCCGGGACTAGTAAGGAATGAGCAGTTCTTC
>16|TRBV9|NA|TRBD2|TRBJ2-5
CASSVEEREGRETQYF
TGTGCCAGCAGCGTAGAGGAGCGGGAGGGAAGAGAGACCCAGTACTTC
>14|TRBV28|once|NA|TRBJ2-5
CASSFFSVQETQYF
TGTGCCAGCAGTTTTTTTTCCGTTCAAGAGACCCAGTACTTC
>15|TRBV6-5|NA|NA|TRBJ2-7
CASSRYGTSQYEQYF
TGTGCCAGCAGTAGATACGGGACGTCCCAGTACGAGCAGTACTTC
>13|TRBV19|once|TRBD1|TRBJ1-4
CATTQGDNEKLFF
TGTGCCACTACACAGGGGGATAATGAAAAACTGTTTTTT
>13|TRBV3-1/TRBV3-2|few|NA|TRBJ2-1
CASSPLLSEEQFF
TGTGCCAGCAGCCCGCTCCTGAGCGAAGAGCAGTTCTTC
>15|TRBV19|once|NA|TRBJ1-5
CASSIDSRGNQPQHF
TGTGCCAGTAGTATAGATTCCAGGGGCAATCAGCCCCAGCATTTT
>14|TRBV18|NA|NA|TRBJ2-5
CASSPFRGDETQYF
TGTGCCAGCTCACCCTTCAGGGGTGATGAGACCCAGTACTTC
>13|TRBV25-1|NA|NA|TRBJ1-1
CASRSPHGDEAFF
TGTGCCAGCAGGTCCCCTCACGGGGACGAAGCTTTCTTT